Following are 27 T cell receptor beta chains from one sample sequenced in a study of blood T cell repertoires in COVID-19. Libraries were prepared by immunoSEQ multiplex PCR; TCRdb keeps only in-frame clonotypes and omits some of them. The table records approximately 240,000 clones, around 90% of them present only once. Sequenced: peripheral blood. The receptors were gathered from a man aged 25-45 years with COVID-19, enrolled during active disease.

This clone was detected only once. J is TRBJ2-1 and V is TRBV9, with D hard to call. V gave up 3 bases and J gave up 5 bases, with 9 bases separating them. The length of the CDR3 is 13 residues. Germline CDR1 is SGDLS and CDR2 is YYNGEE. Here the CDR3 reads CASSAVPNNEQFF. Written as DNA, the CDR3 is TGTGCCAGCAGCGCTGTCCCTAACAATGAGCAGTTCTTC.

This chain connects TRBV19 to TRBJ2-7; 7 nucleotides agree with TRBD1. The germline V gene encodes CDR1 LNHDA and CDR2 SQIVND (reference sequence). The CDR3 has 16 residues. J lost 1 base, V lost 5 bases, and 11 bases had no gene match. The CDR3 loop is CASSSIDRDLSYEQYF. The CDR3 nucleotides read TGTGCCAGTAGTTCCATCGACAGGGACCTTTCCTACGAGCAGTACTTC.

The chain uses TRBV27 and TRBJ1-2, with 7 bases lining up with TRBD1. Looked up from germline, CDR1 is MNHEY and CDR2 is SMNVEV (reference sequence). V lost 2 bases to trimming and J lost 8 bases; unmatched junction nucleotides: 11. This CDR3 region has 15 residues. CDR3 DNA sequence: TGTGCCAGCAGTTTAAGGATAGGGGGCTATCCGGGCTACACCTTC. It specifies CASSLRIGGYPGYTF.

The chain carries TRBV9 and TRBJ1-1; 8 bases align to TRBD1. V lost 2 bases and J lost 6; bases outside the gene matches: 6. The length of the CDR3 is 14 residues. Germline lookup yields CDR1 SGDLS and CDR2 YYNGEE. The CDR3 is CASSVTGVEAEAFF. The CDR3 nucleotides are TGTGCCAGCAGCGTGACAGGGGTTGAGGCTGAAGCTTTCTTT.

This clone was counted a single time. V is TRBV10-3 and J is TRBJ2-5; TRBD1 matches at 8 bases. The germline V gene has CDR1 ENHRY and CDR2 SYGVKD. J gave up 5 bases and V 0 bases, and 5 bases lay outside the gene matches. CDR3 length: 15 amino acids. The CDR3 DNA reads TGTGCCATCAGTGAGTCGACAGGGGCGGAGGAGACCCAGTACTTC. Encoded protein: CAISESTGAEETQYF.

The chain uses TRBV5-1 and TRBJ1-2; 8 nucleotides line up with TRBD1. CDR1 is SGHRS and CDR2 is YFSETQ in the germline V gene. There are 14 residues in the CDR3. After removal of 4 bases from V and 3 bases from J, the junction contained 5 bases not matched to a gene. Here the CDR3 DNA reads TGCGCCAGCAGCCTGGGACAGGTGGACTATGGCTACACCTTC. Amino acid sequence: CASSLGQVDYGYTF. Full variable domain (rest looked up from reference TRBV5-1 and TRBJ1-2): KAGVTQTPRYLIKTRGQQVTLSCSPISGHRSVSWYQQTPGQGLQFLFEYFSETQRNKGNFPGRFSGRQFSNSRSEMNVSTLELGDSALYLCASSLGQVDYGYTFGSGTRLTVV.

This clone was picked up one time. This chain's CDR3 is CASSLGTGTLTDTQYF. CDR3 nucleotide sequence: TGTGCCAGCAGTCTGGGGACAGGGACATTGACAGATACGCAGTATTTT. The genes are TRBV27 and TRBJ2-3; 9 nucleotides agree with TRBD1. Trimming took 5 bases from V and 3 from J; bases not matched to a gene: 9. The CDR3 contains 16 residues. Germline V gene sequence: CDR1 MNHEY, CDR2 SMNVEV (reference sequence).

The chain uses TRBV27 and TRBJ1-6, with D uncertain. The germline CDR1 and CDR2 sequences are MNHEY and SMNVEV (reference sequence). The V end lost 5 bases, the J end lost 3 bases, and 8 bases lay between the germline ends. The CDR3 has 14 amino acids. The CDR3: CASSIHVYNSPLHF. In nucleotides, the CDR3 is TGTGCCAGCAGTATACATGTCTATAATTCACCCCTCCACTTT.

This clone was recorded only once. The CDR3 bases are TGTGCCAGCAGCTTGGCCGGCAGGGCGTACGAGCAGTACTTC. It yields the protein CASSLAGRAYEQYF. This chain connects TRBV5-6 to TRBJ2-7; perhaps TRBD1 as D (5 bases). The V gene's germline CDR1 is SGHDT and CDR2 YYEEEE. V lost 0 bases to trimming and J lost 4 bases, with 11 bases between them. This CDR3 is 14 amino acids long. Complete variable domain (other parts from reference TRBV5-6 and TRBJ2-7): DAGVTQSPTHLIKTRGQQVTLRCSPKSGHDTVSWYQQALGQGPQFIFQYYEEEERQRGNFPDRFSGHQFPNYSSELNVNALLLGDSALYLCASSLAGRAYEQYFGPGTRLTVT.

CDR3 protein: CASSLDRQADYTF. DNA for the CDR3: TGTGCCAGCAGCTTAGATCGACAGGCGGACTACACCTTC. The chain is built from TRBV7-2 and TRBJ1-2, with D perhaps matching TRBD1 (6 bases). Germline CDR1 and CDR2: SGHTA and FQGNSA. The CDR3 extends over 13 amino acids. Trimming shortened V by 1 base and J by 10 bases, and 13 bases separated the two germline ends.

The DNA for the CDR3 is TGCAGCTCGAAACAGGGGGCGGGGGCCACTGAAGCTTTCTTT. This sequence encodes CSSKQGAGATEAFF. The chain couples TRBV29-1 to TRBJ1-1; 9 bases match TRBD1. CDR1 is SQVTM, CDR2 ANQGSEA, per germline. The trim removed 8 bases at V and 4 bases at J, leaving 11 bases unmatched. There are 14 residues in the CDR3.

The rearrangement links TRBV6-5 to TRBJ2-1, with D possibly TRBD2 on 5 matching bases. Germline V gene data show CDR1 as MNHEY and CDR2 as SVGAGI. Trimming removed 6 bases from V and 5 bases from J, with 17 bases in between. This CDR3 is built from 15 residues. The CDR3 DNA is TGTGCCAGCAGGCCCCGGTGGGAGATAAACAATGAGCAGTTCTTC. Amino acid sequence: CASRPRWEINNEQFF.

The chain is built from TRBV4-1 and TRBJ1-5; D is possibly TRBD1 (6 bases). The CDR3 extends over 13 amino acids. V was shortened by 4 bases and J by 5 bases, with 9 bases between the two germline ends. The germline CDR1 and CDR2 sequences are MGHRA and YSYEKL. In DNA form, the CDR3 reads TGCGCCAGCAGCCCAGGGGTCTATCAGCCCCAGCATTTT. Protein sequence: CASSPGVYQPQHF.

V is TRBV7-9 and J is TRBJ1-1, with 11 bases matching TRBD1. The CDR3 contains 13 residues. V lost 6 bases to trimming and J lost 4 bases; unmatched junction nucleotides: 1. Germline loops: CDR1 SEHNR, CDR2 FQNEAQ (reference sequence). The CDR3 DNA reads as TGTGCCAGCAGGGGACAGGGGGGCACTGAAGCTTTCTTT. This codes for CASRGQGGTEAFF.

J is TRBJ1-3 and V is TRBV19; no definite D call. V was trimmed by 3 bases and J by 0 bases, leaving 9 bases between them. The CDR3 sequence is 15 residues long. Germline V CDR1 and CDR2: LNHDA, SQIVND (reference sequence). The chain's CDR3 is CASSIEPRSGNTIYF. The CDR3 DNA reads as TGTGCCAGTAGTATCGAACCGCGCTCTGGAAACACCATATATTTT.

The CDR3 DNA sequence: TGTGCCAGCAGTCTACAGGGGGCAGGTGGATATGGCTACACCTTC. Translation: CASSLQGAGGYGYTF. The chain carries TRBV2 and TRBJ1-2; TRBD1 matches at 9 bases. Germline CDR1 is SNHLY and CDR2 is FYNNEI. There are 15 residues in the CDR3. The V gene end was trimmed by 5 bases and the J gene end by 5 bases; junction bases not matched to a gene: 9.

The rearrangement uses TRBV4-1 and TRBJ1-1; no clear D gene. The germline CDR1 and CDR2 sequences are MGHRA and YSYEKL. This CDR3 spans 14 amino acids. V lost 3 bases to trimming and J lost 4 bases, with 12 bases between them. CDR3 residues: CASSQTLGLTEAFF. The DNA of the CDR3 is TGCGCCAGCAGCCAGACACTTGGGCTCACTGAAGCTTTCTTT.

The gene calls are TRBV9 and TRBJ2-3; 12 positions agree with TRBD1. J lost 0 bases, V lost 3 bases, and 2 bases had no gene match. Germline loops: CDR1 SGDLS, CDR2 YYNGEE. There are 16 residues in the CDR3. The CDR3 loop is CASSAGQGASTDTQYF. DNA for the CDR3: TGTGCCAGCAGCGCGGGACAGGGGGCTAGCACAGATACGCAGTATTTT.

CDR3 bases: TGTGCCAGCAGGAGGGTGGGGAGCGGGCAGTACTTC. As protein: CASRRVGSGQYF. The chain recombines TRBV2 with TRBJ2-7; D perhaps matches TRBD2 (5 bases). Germline V CDR1 and CDR2: SNHLY, FYNNEI. The CDR3 runs 12 residues. Trimming pared 6 bases from V and 9 bases from J, leaving 15 bases between. Filled out from reference TRBV2 and TRBJ2-7, the complete variable domain reads EPEVTQTPSHQVTQMGQEVILRCVPISNHLYFYWYRQILGQKVEFLVSFYNNEISEKSEIFDDQFSVERPDGSNFTLKIRSTKLEDSAMYFCASRRVGSGQYFGPGTRLTVT.

The chain recombines TRBV10-3 with TRBJ1-2, with D hard to call. Germline CDR1 is ENHRY and CDR2 is SYGVKD. Deletions cut 0 bases from V and 6 bases from J, with 17 bases between. CDR3 size: 16 residues. CDR3 loop: CAISESVYGGQDGYTF. CDR3 DNA sequence: TGTGCCATCAGTGAGTCGGTATACGGCGGGCAAGATGGCTACACCTTC.

The V call is TRBV6-5, the J call TRBJ2-7; TRBD1 matches at 11 bases. The germline V gene encodes CDR1 MNHEY and CDR2 SVGAGI. Losses at the gene ends were 7 bases for V and 7 bases for J; bases not matched to a gene: 12. CDR3 size: 15 residues. The CDR3 nucleotides are TGTGCCAGCAAGTCGGCCGGGACAGGGGGATGGGAGCAGTACTTC. Protein product: CASKSAGTGGWEQYF.

The chain has TRBV14 and TRBJ1-2; tentative D call: TRBD1 (5 bases). The CDR3 is 14 amino acids. V was shortened by 0 bases and J by 4 bases, with 9 bases between the two germline ends. The germline V gene has CDR1 SGHDN and CDR2 FVKESK. The CDR3: CASSQDPGVYGYTF. The DNA of the CDR3 is TGTGCCAGCAGCCAAGATCCGGGGGTCTATGGCTACACCTTC.

The CDR3 bases are TGCGCCAGCAGCCTCCTCCCGGGCACAGATACGCAGTATTTT. Translating gives CASSLLPGTDTQYF. The genes are TRBV5-1 and TRBJ2-3; D ambiguous. Trimming removed 4 bases from V and 1 base from J, with 10 bases in between. The CDR3 is 14 amino acids. CDR1 SGHRS and CDR2 YFSETQ come from the germline V gene.

This clone appeared a single time. The chain has TRBV5-4 and TRBJ2-7; D might be TRBD2 (6 bases). The CDR3 is made up of 16 amino acids. Trimming cost V 1 base and J 0 bases, with 14 bases left between them. CDR1 is SGHNT and CDR2 is YYREEE in the germline V gene (reference sequence). CDR3 residues: CASSLSGAGSSYEQYF. The CDR3 DNA follows: TGTGCCAGCAGCTTGTCTGGGGCCGGGAGCTCCTACGAGCAGTACTTC. Based on the CDR3 plus reference TRBV5-4 and TRBJ2-7, the full variable domain is ETGVTQSPTHLIKTRGQQVTLRCSSQSGHNTVSWYQQALGQGPQFIFQYYREEENGRGNFPPRFSGLQFPNYSSELNVNALELDDSALYLCASSLSGAGSSYEQYFGPGTRLTVT.

CDR3 sequence reads: CASSVGGNLYNEQFF. DNA of the CDR3: TGTGCCAGCAGCGTAGGAGGTAATCTCTACAATGAGCAGTTCTTC. V usage is TRBV9 and J usage is TRBJ2-1; D remains unclear. The V and J ends lost 0 bases and 3 bases respectively, with 10 bases between them. Germline CDR1 and CDR2: SGDLS and YYNGEE. The CDR3 consists of 15 residues.

The V gene is TRBV2, the J gene TRBJ1-2, with D hard to call. This CDR3 spans 13 amino acids. Germline V gene sequence: CDR1 SNHLY, CDR2 FYNNEI. The V end lost 3 bases, the J end lost 4 bases, and 9 bases lay between the germline ends. DNA for the CDR3: TGTGCCAGCAGTGAGTCACCCAGCTATGGCTACACCTTC. Protein sequence: CASSESPSYGYTF.

This chain joins TRBV10-3 and TRBJ2-1; TRBD2 might be the D (7 bases). V gave up 5 bases and J gave up 5 bases, with 22 bases separating them. CDR1 is ENHRY, CDR2 SYGVKD, per germline. This CDR3 comprises 17 residues. CDR3 bases: TGTGCCATCAGTTCTCAGAGGGGGGGCCCCGGGAACAATGAGCAGTTCTTC. Translating it yields CAISSQRGGPGNNEQFF.